This record concerns one T cell receptor (beta chain) sequence. A read error may produce the germline difference seen at one junction end. Blood RNA originated from unsorted whole blood, with germline DNA additionally extracted. The sample is drawn from a study of tumor-infiltrating lymphocytes in primary liver carcinoma. cDNA specific to TCR beta was made from approximately 0.55 ug of total RNA, with a constant-region primer employed for priming. Libraries covering TCR beta were generated through three nested multiplex PCR rounds (using a slightly modified ARM-PCR). Both of the initial two PCR rounds ran for nine to eleven cycles and employed TRBV1-TRBV30 forward primers alongside a C-beta reverse primer. TCRdb independently ran MiXCR on the multiplex PCR reads; one entry per CDR3 protein. The table includes about 350,000 distinct CDR3 sequences, 65% detected once. The length of the CDR3 is 16 residues. Looked up from germline, CDR1 is MNHNY and CDR2 is SVGAGI (reference sequence).

What was sequenced was peripheral blood. This TCR was recovered from a man aged 35 to 55 with primary liver carcinoma and hepatitis B virus infection. The V call is TRBV6-6, the J call TRBJ2-3; 10 bases are a match to TRBD1. The CDR3 coding sequence is TGTGCCAGCAGTTACTTGGGGACAGGGGCCACAAATACGCAGTATTTT. Its protein product is CASSYLGTGATNTQYF.